This TCR beta chain was documented in a study of technical replicates of blood from a handful of donors. The CDR3 sequence is 16 residues long. J was trimmed by 8 bases and V by 4 bases; bases with no gene match: 10. Germline V lookup: CDR1 MNHEY, CDR2 SMNVEV (reference sequence). Clones were read by immunoSEQ multiplex PCR, and TCRdb kept only the in-frame ones, dropping some. The sample shows about 44,000 clones, roughly 96% of them seen only once. Material for sequencing was T cells isolated from PBMCs. The TCR was taken from a human donor in good health. The chain couples TRBV27 to TRBJ2-1, with 11 bases lining up with TRBD2. CDR3 DNA: TGTGCCAGCAGTTCAAGACTAGCGGGATTCCTATATGAGCAGTTCTTC. This gives the protein CASSSRLAGFLYEQFF.